This T cell receptor (beta chain) was identified during a study of shared clonotypes between healthy human individuals (dated by TCRdb to the early 2020s). Describing the broader study: The cohort included a few men and a couple of women between 18 and 49 years of age. For each donor, CD4 naive and CD4 memory were each run on three plates, CD8 naive on two plates, and CD8 memory on one plate. Blood TCR repertoires of a handful of healthy adults were deeply sequenced to estimate repertoire size and the extent of clonotype sharing between individuals. To increase sequencing depth and limit assay-specific biases, different laboratories used diverse techniques to prepare libraries and sequence TCR repertoires. Between about 0.94 and 8.9 billion PBMCs per donor were obtained by leukapheresis.

Notes on this clone: This clone's antigen is unknown. The record has no base qualities; no much larger clone is one base away.

Healthy HIV-negative adults with no recently reported acute infections or vaccinations were included as donors. Only Caucasian adults living in Nashville, Tennessee, USA were represented among the donors. CD4+ T cells were enriched by magnetic negative selection; naive cells were then positively selected on CD45RA, and the negative fraction formed the memory subset. After blood collection by leukapheresis, PBMCs were isolated using Ficoll-Histopaque density gradient centrifugation and then cryopreserved in the vapor phase of liquid nitrogen. Analytical flow cytometry was used to check the purity and quantity of each magnetically sorted T cell population. Genomic DNA was isolated from every sorted fraction and measured by UV absorbance on a Nanodrop 2000c. TCR CDR3 regions were amplified from genomic DNA by multiplex PCR using the deep immunoSEQ assay. Genomic DNA extracted from each cell subset was distributed evenly over all wells of several immunoSEQ 96-well plates, and each plate served as one replicate. For sorted subsets, about 210 ng of genomic DNA, equivalent to around 29,000 T cell genomes, went into each replicate PCR. Purified libraries were quantified with a Qubit 3.0 fluorometer, sized on a Bioanalyzer 2100, and re-quantified with the KAPA Library Quantification kit. A separate single-read 150-cycle Illumina NextSeq 550 flow cell was used to sequence each immunoSEQ 96-well plate. For the original study's pipeline: Because only junctional sequences without quality scores were contained in the immunoSEQ output, filtering matching that applied to full-length reads could not be performed. Sequences were annotated with PyIR, a Python wrapper for IgBLAST v1.9, and V/J genes and CDR3 were assigned using IMGT germline references. Reads were filtered out if the reads had weak V/J assignments (E-value above 1e-6), no CDR3, stop codons, out-of-frame junctions, or ambiguous translated residues. A V3J clonotype was defined by an identical inferred V gene, J gene, and CDR3 amino acid sequence. Percentage overlap between repertoires was calculated by dividing the number of shared unique clonotypes by the size of the smaller repertoire. RTK rarefaction, the Chao1 estimator, and Recon v2.1 estimates of unobserved clonotypes were used to assess repertoire richness. Generation probabilities for all TCRbeta clonotypes obtained by the gDNA method from a handful of donors were computed using OLGA. Entries here come from immuneACCESS through TCRdb and include only in-frame sequences with V and J called. Some clones fail to appear in such tables; in the studies checked, an unresolved V gene covers under half of the shortfall, and the cause of the remainder is unknown. D and trimming were read from the DNA, whereas the V and J calls and clone size are those reported in that table. Here the sample has about 2.3 million clones; roughly 90% occur a single time. 0.3% to 0.45% of the sample lies in the top ten.

Paper-wide results and their limitations: Sampling was restricted to blood, and TCR repertoires in tissues likely differ from the TCR repertoires found in blood. Because the study included only a small number of donors, the genetic and exposure-history diversity represented was limited. Clonotypes shared by all four sorted-subset donors showed higher generation probabilities than non-shared clonotypes. When a few donors were compared, the shared fraction of clonotypes was about 5% for naive CD4, around 4% for naive CD8, 2.3% for memory CD4, and 0.3% to 0.5% for memory CD8. Naive subsets generally had larger estimated clonotype richness than memory subsets. Pairwise subsampling indicated that sequencing depth was expected to affect the degree of clonotype sharing among donors. Rarefaction of sorted-subset datasets indicated incomplete sequencing despite the large sequencing depth.

The receptor comes from a young man in good health. Some clones in this sample may be carry-over from other donors' samples. Sequenced sample: naive CD4+ T cells from PBMCs. In the paper's terms, the cell subset or site label means: CD45RA+ positively selected.

CDR3 region: CASSTGGEGGYEQYF. The sequenced DNA is TGTGCCAGCAGCACCGGGGGAGAGGGGGGCTACGAGCAGTACTTC. The chain joins TRBV28 to TRBJ2-7; the D gene is possibly TRBD1 or TRBD2, with 6 bases matching each. From its cysteine to its phenylalanine, the CDR3 spans 15 amino acids. Left in the record is the CDR3 DNA by itself, 45 bases read in frame from the first base. V sheds 6 bases and J sheds 3 bases, leaving 18 bases between their ends. For CDR1 and CDR2, the germline V gene lists MDHEN and SYDVKM.